The 14 T cell receptor beta chains given below trace back to one sample, sequenced in a study of blood T cell repertoires in COVID-19. The method was immunoSEQ multiplex PCR; TCRdb's version includes in-frame clones alone and lacks a portion of them. The sample lists fewer than 35,000 clones; approximately 82% were seen once. The sequencing sample was made of peripheral blood. The receptor set was obtained from a man of 80 years or more with active or convalescent COVID-19.

The chain couples TRBV27 to TRBJ1-2; TRBD1 matches 7 bases. Germline loops: CDR1 MNHEY, CDR2 SMNVEV (reference sequence). The CDR3 totals 16 residues. Trimming at V came to 0 bases and at J to 3 bases, leaving 7 bases not matched to a gene. The CDR3 spells CASSLSVKTGDYGYTF. CDR3 in DNA: TGTGCCAGCAGTTTATCGGTGAAAACAGGGGACTATGGCTACACCTTC.

The chain uses TRBV11-3 and TRBJ2-7; the D gene could be TRBD1 or TRBD2 (5 bases each). The germline V gene has CDR1 SGHNT and CDR2 YENEEA. CDR3 length equals 17 residues. Trimming took off 5 bases at V and 5 bases at J, with 25 bases between the two ends. The CDR3 protein is CASSLAGREPHNDEQYF. The CDR3 DNA reads TGTGCCAGCAGCCTAGCAGGCAGGGAACCCCATAACGACGAGCAGTACTTC.

This chain connects TRBV7-2 to TRBJ2-7, with TRBD2 matching over 8 bases. Losses at the gene ends were 5 bases for V and 3 bases for J; bases not matched to a gene: 6. The germline CDR1 and CDR2 sequences are SGHTA and FQGNSA. The CDR3 has 14 amino acids. The CDR3 loop is CASSPGLESYEQYF. The CDR3 nucleotides read TGTGCCAGCAGCCCGGGACTAGAAAGCTACGAGCAGTACTTC.

The chain is built from TRBV2 and TRBJ1-1, with D possibly TRBD1 on 5 matching bases. With 6 bases removed from V and 1 base from J, the gap between germline ends came to 15 bases. Germline V gives CDR1 SNHLY, CDR2 FYNNEI. CDR3 length equals 15 residues. CDR3 DNA: TGTGCCAGCAGCTTGCTGACAGAAACGAACACTGAAGCTTTCTTT. Protein product: CASSLLTETNTEAFF. Using reference TRBV2 and TRBJ1-1 for the parts outside the CDR3, the full variable domain is EPEVTQTPSHQVTQMGQEVILRCVPISNHLYFYWYRQILGQKVEFLVSFYNNEISEKSEIFDDQFSVERPDGSNFTLKIRSTKLEDSAMYFCASSLLTETNTEAFFGQGTRLTVV.

The J gene is TRBJ1-1, the V gene TRBV3-1 (or the pseudogene TRBV3-2), with D unclear. Germline CDR1 reads LGHDT; CDR2 reads YNNKEL (reference sequence). The V end lost 1 base, the J end lost 5 bases, and 8 bases lay between the germline ends. CDR3 size: 13 residues. The CDR3: CASSQGSETEAFF. CDR3 nucleotides: TGTGCCAGCAGCCAAGGGTCGGAGACTGAAGCTTTCTTT.

About this clone: Sequence at one end of the junction differs from germline and may be a read error. This chain joins TRBV10-3 and TRBJ2-7, with D perhaps TRBD1 (6 bases). The CDR3 is made up of 13 amino acids. CDR1 ENHRY and CDR2 SYGVKD come from the germline V gene. Here the CDR3 reads CAISGQDFYGQYF. CDR3 bases: TGTGCCATCAGTGGACAGGATTTCTACGGGCAGTACTTC.

The chain joins TRBV13 to TRBJ2-1; tentatively, D is TRBD2 (7 bases). Per germline, CDR1 PRHDT and CDR2 FYEKMQ (reference sequence). The CDR3 runs 15 residues. Trimming pared 5 bases from V and 0 bases from J, leaving 11 bases between. The CDR3 loop reads CASSRGGNSYNEQFF. Written as DNA, the CDR3 is TGTGCCAGCAGCAGGGGGGGGAACTCCTACAATGAGCAGTTCTTC.

The gene calls are TRBV2 and TRBJ1-1; tentatively, D is TRBD1 (5 bases). Germline V gene lookup returns CDR1 SNHLY and CDR2 FYNNEI. The CDR3 has 12 residues. V was trimmed by 6 bases and J by 11 bases, leaving 16 bases between them. CDR3 in amino acids: CASRGLGLRAFF. In DNA form, the CDR3 reads TGTGCCAGCAGAGGGTTGGGGCTAAGGGCTTTCTTT.

The chain links TRBV19 to TRBJ1-4; 8 nucleotides line up with TRBD1. The V gene's germline CDR1 is LNHDA and CDR2 SQIVND (reference sequence). The V gene end was trimmed by 7 bases and the J gene end by 3 bases; junction bases not matched to a gene: 4. The CDR3 length is 14 residues. The CDR3 coding sequence is TGTGCCAGTACTACACAGGGGGCTAATGAAAAACTGTTTTTT. It codes for CASTTQGANEKLFF.

V gene TRBV23-1 combines with J gene TRBJ2-7, with D maybe TRBD1 (6 bases). TRBV23-1 is given ORF status, its function remaining uncertain. Trimming left V 3 bases short and J 0 bases short, with 18 bases between. The CDR3 length is 17 residues. The CDR3 sequence is CASSHQGRDIASYEQYF. The DNA for the CDR3 is TGCGCCAGCAGTCACCAAGGCAGGGACATTGCCTCCTACGAGCAGTACTTC.

The V call is TRBV4-2, the J call TRBJ1-1; D might be TRBD1 (5 bases). Germline CDR1 is LGHNA and CDR2 is YNFKEQ. The V gene lost 3 bases and the J gene lost 0 bases, with 5 bases spanning the gap. The CDR3 runs to 13 residues. The CDR3 is CASSQDMNTEAFF. In nucleotides, the CDR3 is TGTGCCAGCAGCCAGGACATGAACACTGAAGCTTTCTTT.

J is TRBJ1-1 and V is TRBV2; D is uncertain. V lost 4 bases to trimming and J lost 0 bases, with 6 bases between them. Per the germline V gene, CDR1 is SNHLY and CDR2 is FYNNEI. The CDR3 extends over 13 amino acids. The CDR3 spells CASSGNMNTEAFF. The CDR3 DNA is TGTGCCAGCAGTGGTAACATGAACACTGAAGCTTTCTTT.

The chain joins TRBV7-2 to TRBJ2-7; maybe TRBD2 (6 bases). The CDR3 is 15 residues long. Germline CDR1 SGHTA, CDR2 FQGNSA. Trimming pared 4 bases from V and 0 bases from J, leaving 13 bases between. Here the CDR3 DNA reads TGTGCCAGCAGCTCACAGGCGGGGAGCTCCTACGAGCAGTACTTC. Translating gives CASSSQAGSSYEQYF. Drawing the rest from reference TRBV7-2 and TRBJ2-7, the complete variable domain is GAGVSQSPSNKVTEKGKDVELRCDPISGHTALYWYRQSLGQGLEFLIYFQGNSAPDKSGLPSDRFSAERTGGSVSTLTIQRTQQEDSAVYLCASSSQAGSSYEQYFGPGTRLTVT.

The chain couples TRBV18 to TRBJ1-1, with unresolved D. CDR3 length equals 14 residues. V lost 6 bases and J lost 10, with 21 bases in between. Germline values: CDR1 KGHSH, CDR2 LQKENI. The CDR3 sequence: CASSETSGYPRAFF. The DNA for the CDR3 is TGTGCCAGCTCCGAGACCTCGGGATACCCGCGAGCTTTCTTT.